This TCR beta chain was observed in a study of blood T cell repertoires in COVID-19. Background on the study: From T cells, B-cell-depleted T cells, or PBMCs came the material, which was cDNA or gDNA.

Patients in Seattle were enrolled during active infection, then followed longitudinally. This clone appeared a single time. In the same sample, other DNA sequences code for this CDR3. How the authors handled the data: Reference gene primer amplification gave nucleated cell count estimates. Method: immunoSEQ multiplex PCR; TCRdb's copy keeps in-frame clones and lacks some. D and trimming were read from the DNA, whereas the V and J calls and clone size are those reported in that table. The repertoire holds roughly 200,000 clones, with over 70% as singletons. The germline CDR1 and CDR2 sequences are MDHEN and SYDVKM. The CDR3 runs 12 residues. V was pared by 3 bases and J by 4 bases, with 6 bases between.

The chain is built from TRBV28 and TRBJ1-2; D gene uncertain. The sample consisted of peripheral blood. The receptor was isolated from a woman aged 40 to 50 with COVID-19, enrolled during active disease. The DNA of the CDR3 is TGTGCCAGCAGTTTGCGGGGCTATGGCTACACCTTC. It specifies CASSLRGYGYTF.